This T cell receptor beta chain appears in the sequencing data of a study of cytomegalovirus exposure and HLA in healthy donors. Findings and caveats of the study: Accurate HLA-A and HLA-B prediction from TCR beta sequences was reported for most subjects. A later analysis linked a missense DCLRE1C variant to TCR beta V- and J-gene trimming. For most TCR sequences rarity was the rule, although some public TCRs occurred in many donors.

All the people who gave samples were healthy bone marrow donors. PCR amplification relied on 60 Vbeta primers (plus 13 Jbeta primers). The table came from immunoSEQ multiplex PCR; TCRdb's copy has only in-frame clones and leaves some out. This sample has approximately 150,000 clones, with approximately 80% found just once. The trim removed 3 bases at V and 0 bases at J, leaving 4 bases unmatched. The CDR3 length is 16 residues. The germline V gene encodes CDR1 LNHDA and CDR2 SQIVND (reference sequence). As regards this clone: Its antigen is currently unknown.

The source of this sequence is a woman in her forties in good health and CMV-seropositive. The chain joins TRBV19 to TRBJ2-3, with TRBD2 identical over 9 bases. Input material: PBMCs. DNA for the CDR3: TGTGCCAGTAGTATTGCGACTAGCGGAAGCACAGATACGCAGTATTTT. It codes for CASSIATSGSTDTQYF.